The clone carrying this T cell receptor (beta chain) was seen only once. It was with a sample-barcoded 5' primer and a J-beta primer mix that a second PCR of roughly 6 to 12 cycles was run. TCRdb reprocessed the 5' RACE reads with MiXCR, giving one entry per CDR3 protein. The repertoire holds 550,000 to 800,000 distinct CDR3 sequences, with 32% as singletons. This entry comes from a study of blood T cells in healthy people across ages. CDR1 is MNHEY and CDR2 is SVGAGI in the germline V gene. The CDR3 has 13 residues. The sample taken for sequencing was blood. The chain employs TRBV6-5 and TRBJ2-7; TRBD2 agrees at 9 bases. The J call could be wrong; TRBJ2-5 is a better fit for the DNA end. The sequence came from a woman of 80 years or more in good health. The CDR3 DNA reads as TGTGCCAGCTCGCCTAGCGGGACGGAGACCCAGTACTTC. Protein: CASSPSGTETQYF.